This entry lists 5 T cell receptor beta chains sequenced from one sample in a study of memory CD4+ T cells and cytomegalovirus serostatus. The sort gate was single viable CD3+CD4+CD8-CD45RO+ cells for memory CD4+ T cells. TCRdb keeps only in-frame clones here, not all; method: immunoSEQ multiplex PCR. Of about 92,000 clones listed, around 80% were seen once; the top ten hold 3.5% to 4%. The specimen sequenced was memory CD4+ T cells from blood. Every receptor here comes from an adult in good health and CMV-seropositive.

The chain joins TRBV7-3 to TRBJ2-1; a weak D match, TRBD1 (5 bases). V lost 2 bases and J 6 bases, leaving 11 bases between the germline ends. The germline V gene has CDR1 SGHTA and CDR2 FQGTGA. The CDR3 extends over 14 amino acids. This CDR3 reads CASSLHVGPNEQFF. CDR3 bases: TGTGCCAGCAGCTTACACGTGGGGCCCAATGAGCAGTTCTTC.

The genes are TRBV11-2 and TRBJ2-7; maybe TRBD1 (6 bases). CDR3 length equals 13 residues. Trimming removed 5 bases from V and 6 bases from J, with 14 bases in between. The germline V gene has CDR1 SGHAT and CDR2 FQNNGV. The DNA of the CDR3 is TGTGCCAGCAGCCCCGGGAACAGGGCCGAGCAGTACTTC. Protein sequence: CASSPGNRAEQYF.

This clone was recorded a few times. The rearrangement links TRBV10-3 to TRBJ2-5; 12 bases map to TRBD2. The CDR3 loop spans 15 amino acids. The germline V gene has CDR1 ENHRY and CDR2 SYGVKD. Germline trimming cut 3 bases from V and 6 bases from J; bases unmatched to any gene: 5. The CDR3 loop is CAISERLAGEQTQYF. CDR3 coding DNA: TGTGCCATCAGTGAAAGACTAGCGGGAGAACAGACCCAGTACTTC.

This clone was counted only a few times. The chain couples TRBV9 to TRBJ2-5; D is perhaps TRBD2 (5 bases). The CDR3 extends over 14 amino acids. The V gene's germline CDR1 is SGDLS and CDR2 YYNGEE. Between the trimmed V and J ends, which lost 6 bases and 4 bases, there was a span of 16 bases. CDR3 in amino acids: CASKRSLAAETQYF. The CDR3 DNA reads as TGTGCCAGCAAAAGGAGTCTAGCAGCAGAGACCCAGTACTTC.

The V call is TRBV4-2, the J call TRBJ2-1; D is uncertain. V shed 4 bases and J shed 0 bases, with 13 bases lying between them. This CDR3 has 16 residues. CDR1 is LGHNA and CDR2 is YNFKEQ in the germline V gene. CDR3 region: CASSPRLASSYNEQFF. DNA for the CDR3: TGTGCCAGCAGCCCCCGACTGGCTAGCTCCTACAATGAGCAGTTCTTC.